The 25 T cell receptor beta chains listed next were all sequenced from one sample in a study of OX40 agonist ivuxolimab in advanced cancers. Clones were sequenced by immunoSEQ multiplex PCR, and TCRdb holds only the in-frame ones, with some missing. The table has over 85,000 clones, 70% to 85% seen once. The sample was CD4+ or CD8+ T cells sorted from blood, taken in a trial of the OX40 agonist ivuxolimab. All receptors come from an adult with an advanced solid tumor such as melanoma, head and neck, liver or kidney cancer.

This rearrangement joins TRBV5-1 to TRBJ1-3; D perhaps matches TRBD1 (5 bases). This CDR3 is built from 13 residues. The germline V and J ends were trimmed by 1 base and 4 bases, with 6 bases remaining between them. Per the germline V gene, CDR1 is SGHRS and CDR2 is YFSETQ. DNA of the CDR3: TGCGCCAGCAGCTTGCAGGGCGGAAACACCATATATTTT. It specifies CASSLQGGNTIYF.

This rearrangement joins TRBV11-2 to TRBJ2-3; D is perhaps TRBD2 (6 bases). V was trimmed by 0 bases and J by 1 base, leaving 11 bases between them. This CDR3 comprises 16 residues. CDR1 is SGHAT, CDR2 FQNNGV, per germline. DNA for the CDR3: TGTGCCAGCAGCTTAGACGGGTGGGGGGGCACAGATACGCAGTATTTT. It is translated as CASSLDGWGGTDTQYF. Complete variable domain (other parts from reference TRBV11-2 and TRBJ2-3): EAGVAQSPRYKIIEKRQSVAFWCNPISGHATLYWYQQILGQGPKLLIQFQNNGVVDDSQLPKDRFSAERLKGVDSTLKIQPAKLEDSAVYLCASSLDGWGGTDTQYFGPGTRLTVL.

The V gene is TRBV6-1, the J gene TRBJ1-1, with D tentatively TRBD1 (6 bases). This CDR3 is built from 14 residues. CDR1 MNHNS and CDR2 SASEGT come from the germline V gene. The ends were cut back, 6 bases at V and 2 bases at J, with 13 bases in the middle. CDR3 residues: CASRPGQFNTEAFF. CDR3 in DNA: TGTGCCAGCAGACCTGGACAGTTTAACACTGAAGCTTTCTTT.

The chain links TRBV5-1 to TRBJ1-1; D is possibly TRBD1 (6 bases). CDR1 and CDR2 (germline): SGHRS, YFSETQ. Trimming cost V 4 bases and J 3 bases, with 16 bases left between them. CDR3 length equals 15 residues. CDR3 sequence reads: CASSPEGVYDTEAFF. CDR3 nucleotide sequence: TGCGCCAGCAGCCCCGAGGGGGTATATGACACTGAAGCTTTCTTT. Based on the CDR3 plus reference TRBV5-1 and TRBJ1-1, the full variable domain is KAGVTQTPRYLIKTRGQQVTLSCSPISGHRSVSWYQQTPGQGLQFLFEYFSETQRNKGNFPGRFSGRQFSNSRSEMNVSTLELGDSALYLCASSPEGVYDTEAFFGQGTRLTVV.

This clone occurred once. CDR3 in amino acids: CASSLETGGMGTEAFF. The CDR3, as DNA: TGTGCCAGCAGCTTAGAGACAGGGGGTATGGGCACTGAAGCTTTCTTT. V usage is TRBV11-1 and J usage is TRBJ1-1; 9 bases align to TRBD1. The CDR3 is made up of 16 amino acids. Germline CDR1 and CDR2: SGHAT and FQDESV (reference sequence). Trimming at V came to 1 base and at J to 4 bases, leaving 7 bases not matched to a gene.

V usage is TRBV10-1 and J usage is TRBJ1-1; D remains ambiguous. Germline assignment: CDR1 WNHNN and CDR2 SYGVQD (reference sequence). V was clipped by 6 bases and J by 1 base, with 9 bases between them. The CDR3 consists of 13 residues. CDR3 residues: CASRLSKNTEAFF. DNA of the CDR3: TGCGCCAGCAGGCTTAGCAAGAACACTGAAGCTTTCTTT.

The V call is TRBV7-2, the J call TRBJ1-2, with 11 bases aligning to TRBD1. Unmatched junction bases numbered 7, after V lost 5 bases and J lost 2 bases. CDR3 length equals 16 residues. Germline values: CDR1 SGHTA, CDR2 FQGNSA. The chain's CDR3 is CASSLIGQGANYGYTF. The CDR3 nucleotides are TGTGCCAGCAGCCTAATCGGACAGGGGGCAAACTATGGCTACACCTTC.

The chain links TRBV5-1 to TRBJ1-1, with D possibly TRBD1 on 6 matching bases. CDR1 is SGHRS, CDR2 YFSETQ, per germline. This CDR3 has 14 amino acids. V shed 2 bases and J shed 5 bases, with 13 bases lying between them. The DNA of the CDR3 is TGCGCCAGCAGCTTTAGGGGGGCGGGGACTGAAGCTTTCTTT. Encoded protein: CASSFRGAGTEAFF.

The CDR3 spells CASSLTVAPYEQYF. In nucleotides, the CDR3 is TGTGCCAGCAGTTTGACAGTGGCCCCCTACGAGCAGTACTTC. The rearrangement links TRBV28 to TRBJ2-7, with a possible D match to TRBD1 (5 bases). Germline V gives CDR1 MDHEN, CDR2 SYDVKM. Trimming cost V 3 bases and J 2 bases, with 11 bases left between them. This CDR3 is 14 amino acids long.

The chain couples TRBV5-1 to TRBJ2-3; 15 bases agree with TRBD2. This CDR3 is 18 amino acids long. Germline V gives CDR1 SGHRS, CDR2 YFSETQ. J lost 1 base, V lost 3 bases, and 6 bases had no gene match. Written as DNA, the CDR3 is TGCGCCAGCAGCTGGAGGACTAGCGGGAGGGGGGGCACAGATACGCAGTATTTT. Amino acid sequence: CASSWRTSGRGGTDTQYF.

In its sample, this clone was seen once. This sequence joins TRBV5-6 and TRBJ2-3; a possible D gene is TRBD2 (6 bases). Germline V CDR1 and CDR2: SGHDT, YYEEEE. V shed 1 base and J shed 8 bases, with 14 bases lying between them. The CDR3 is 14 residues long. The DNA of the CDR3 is TGTGCCAGCAGCTTGCGTGCGGGGTTAGCTACGCAGTATTTT. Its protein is CASSLRAGLATQYF.

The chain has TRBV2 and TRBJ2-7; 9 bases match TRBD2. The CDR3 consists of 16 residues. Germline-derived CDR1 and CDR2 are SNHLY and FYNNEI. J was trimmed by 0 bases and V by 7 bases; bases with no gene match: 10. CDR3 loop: CASTIIAGDLSYEQYF. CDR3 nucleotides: TGTGCCAGCACCATCATAGCGGGAGACCTCTCCTACGAGCAGTACTTC.

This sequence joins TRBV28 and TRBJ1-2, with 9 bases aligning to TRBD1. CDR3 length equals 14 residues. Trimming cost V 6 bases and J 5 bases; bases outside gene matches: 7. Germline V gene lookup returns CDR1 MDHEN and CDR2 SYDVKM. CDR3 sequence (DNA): TGTGCCAGCAGGGAGACAGGGGGGTCTTATGGCTACACCTTC. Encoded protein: CASRETGGSYGYTF.

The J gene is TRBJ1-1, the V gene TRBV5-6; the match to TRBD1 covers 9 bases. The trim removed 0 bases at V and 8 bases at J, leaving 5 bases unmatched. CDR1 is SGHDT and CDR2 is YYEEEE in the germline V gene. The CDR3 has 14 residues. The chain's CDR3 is CASSLAGQGSEAFF. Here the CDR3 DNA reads TGTGCCAGCAGCTTGGCGGGACAGGGATCAGAAGCTTTCTTT.

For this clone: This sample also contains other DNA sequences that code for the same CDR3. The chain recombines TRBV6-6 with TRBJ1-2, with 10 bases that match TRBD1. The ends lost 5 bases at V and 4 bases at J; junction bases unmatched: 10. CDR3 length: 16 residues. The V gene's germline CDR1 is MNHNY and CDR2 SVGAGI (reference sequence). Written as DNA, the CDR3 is TGTGCCAGCAGTCCGGCTCCGGGACAGGGGTTCTATGGCTACACCTTC. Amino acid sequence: CASSPAPGQGFYGYTF.

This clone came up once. CDR3 residues: CASSSRQAEAFF. In nucleotides, the CDR3 is TGTGCCAGCAGCTCTCGACAGGCTGAAGCTTTCTTT. This chain links TRBV7-2 with TRBJ1-1; D is perhaps TRBD1 (6 bases). CDR3 length: 12 amino acids. V dropped 4 bases and J dropped 6 bases, with 9 bases sitting between them. Germline V CDR1 and CDR2: SGHTA, FQGNSA. The variable domain in full, with the rest retrieved from reference TRBV7-2 and TRBJ1-1, is GAGVSQSPSNKVTEKGKDVELRCDPISGHTALYWYRQSLGQGLEFLIYFQGNSAPDKSGLPSDRFSAERTGGSVSTLTIQRTQQEDSAVYLCASSSRQAEAFFGQGTRLTVV.

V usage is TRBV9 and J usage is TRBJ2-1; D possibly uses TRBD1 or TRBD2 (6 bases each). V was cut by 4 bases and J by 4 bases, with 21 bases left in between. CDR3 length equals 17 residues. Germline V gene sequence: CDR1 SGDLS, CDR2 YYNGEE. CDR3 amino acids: CASSKTTGASIYNEQFF. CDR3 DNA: TGTGCCAGCAGCAAAACGACGGGGGCGTCGATATACAATGAGCAGTTCTTC.

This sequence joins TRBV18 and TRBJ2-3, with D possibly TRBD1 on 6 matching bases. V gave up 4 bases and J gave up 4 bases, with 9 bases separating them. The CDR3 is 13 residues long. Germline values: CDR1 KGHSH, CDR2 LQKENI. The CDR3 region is CASSLPGADTQYF. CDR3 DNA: TGTGCCAGCTCACTACCAGGGGCAGATACGCAGTATTTT.

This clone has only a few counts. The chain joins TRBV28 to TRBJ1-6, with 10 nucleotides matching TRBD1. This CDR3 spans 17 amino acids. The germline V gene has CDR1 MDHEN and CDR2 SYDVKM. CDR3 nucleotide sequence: TGTGCACCCCGGGGACAGGGGATATTTTGGCATAATTCACCCCTCCACTTT. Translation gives CAPRGQGIFWHNSPLHF.

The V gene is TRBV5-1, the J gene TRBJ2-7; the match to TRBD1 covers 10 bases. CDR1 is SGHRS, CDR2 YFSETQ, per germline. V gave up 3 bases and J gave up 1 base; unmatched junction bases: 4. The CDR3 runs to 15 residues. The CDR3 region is CASSSDRGQSYEQYF. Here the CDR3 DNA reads TGCGCCAGCAGCTCCGACAGGGGGCAGTCCTACGAGCAGTACTTC.

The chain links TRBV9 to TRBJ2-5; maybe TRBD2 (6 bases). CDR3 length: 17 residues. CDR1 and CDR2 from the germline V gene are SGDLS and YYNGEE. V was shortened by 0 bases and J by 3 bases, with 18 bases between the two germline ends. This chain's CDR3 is CASSVGLVGGGEETQYF. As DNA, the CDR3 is TGTGCCAGCAGCGTAGGACTAGTGGGGGGAGGAGAAGAGACCCAGTACTTC.

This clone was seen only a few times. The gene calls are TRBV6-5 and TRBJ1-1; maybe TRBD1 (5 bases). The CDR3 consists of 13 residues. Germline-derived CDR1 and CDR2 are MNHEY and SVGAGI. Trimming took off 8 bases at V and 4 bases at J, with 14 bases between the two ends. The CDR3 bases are TGTGCCAGCCTGAAGCCCGGGGGCACTGAAGCTTTCTTT. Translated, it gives CASLKPGGTEAFF.

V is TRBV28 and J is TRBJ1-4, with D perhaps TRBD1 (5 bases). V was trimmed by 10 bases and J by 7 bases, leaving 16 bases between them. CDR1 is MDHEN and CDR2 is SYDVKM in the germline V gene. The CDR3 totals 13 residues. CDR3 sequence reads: CAIKTPGVEKLFF. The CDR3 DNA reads TGTGCCATCAAAACCCCGGGGGTTGAAAAACTGTTTTTT.

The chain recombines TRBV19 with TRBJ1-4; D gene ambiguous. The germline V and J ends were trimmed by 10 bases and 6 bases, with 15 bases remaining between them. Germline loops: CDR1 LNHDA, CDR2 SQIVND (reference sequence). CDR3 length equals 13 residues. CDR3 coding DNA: TGTGCCACTAAACACTTTACCCATGAAAAACTGTTTTTT. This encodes CATKHFTHEKLFF.

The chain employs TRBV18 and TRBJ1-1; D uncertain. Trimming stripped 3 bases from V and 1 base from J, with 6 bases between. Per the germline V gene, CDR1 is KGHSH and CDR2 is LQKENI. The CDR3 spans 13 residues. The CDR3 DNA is TGTGCCAGCTCACCTACAGCGAACACTGAAGCTTTCTTT. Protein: CASSPTANTEAFF.